Below are 25 T cell receptor beta chains sequenced from a single sample in a study of spatial heterogeneity in lung cancer. One entry per CDR3 protein results from TCRdb running MiXCR on the 5' RACE reads. This sample has tens of thousands of distinct CDR3 sequences; 4% to 6% occur once, and the top ten carry around 26%. This sample's time point: sample taken at primary tumor resection. Material for sequencing was whole RNA from tumor, nontumor lung or frozen PBMC, left unsorted. The sequenced sample was PBMCs, obtained at surgery. All receptors derive from a female donor with early-stage non-small cell lung cancer.

The chain carries TRBV6-1 and TRBJ2-1; D may match TRBD1 or TRBD2 (6 bases each). CDR1 and CDR2 (germline): MNHNS, SASEGT. There are 14 residues in the CDR3. With 9 bases removed from V and 1 base from J, the gap between germline ends came to 13 bases. DNA for the CDR3: TGTGCCAGTCATGGGGGGCTGTCCTACAATGAGCAGTTCTTC. Its protein product is CASHGGLSYNEQFF.

This clonotype occurred many times. The CDR3: CATSSPPGQGNYEQYF. The DNA for the CDR3 is TGTGCCACCAGCAGTCCTCCGGGACAGGGGAACTACGAGCAGTACTTC. This chain joins TRBV15 and TRBJ2-7, with 10 nucleotides matching TRBD1. The CDR3 is 16 amino acids. CDR1 and CDR2 from the germline V gene are LNHNV and YYDKDF (reference sequence). V dropped 3 bases and J dropped 3; count of bases not matched to a gene: 8.

This clonotype was observed at least ten times. J is TRBJ2-5 and V is TRBV3-1; 8 positions agree with TRBD2. V was clipped by 2 bases and J by 6 bases; unmatched bases: 8. CDR1 and CDR2 from the germline V gene are LGHDT and YNNKEL (reference sequence). This CDR3 is 15 amino acids long. CDR3 residues: CASSQWDSGAKTQYF. The CDR3 nucleotides are TGTGCCAGCAGCCAATGGGATAGCGGGGCCAAGACCCAGTACTTC.

This clonotype showed up many times. The chain employs TRBV20-1 and TRBJ1-6, with 7 bases lining up with TRBD1. Germline CDR1 reads DFQATT; CDR2 reads SNEGSKA (reference sequence). V gave up 4 bases and J gave up 8 bases; unmatched junction bases: 5. The CDR3 is 13 amino acids. In nucleotides, the CDR3 is TGCAGTGCTAATACAGGGGAGGATTCACCCCTCCACTTT. This translates into CSANTGEDSPLHF.

This clonotype was counted ten times or more. This chain links TRBV9 with TRBJ2-1, with TRBD2 matching over 9 bases. This CDR3 spans 14 amino acids. Germline V gene data show CDR1 as SGDLS and CDR2 as YYNGEE. V dropped 4 bases and J dropped 9; count of bases not matched to a gene: 8. CDR3 sequence reads: CASSLRTSESEQFF. The CDR3 nucleotides read TGTGCCAGCAGCTTACGGACTAGCGAGTCTGAGCAGTTCTTC.

This clonotype was seen repeatedly, ten times or more. The chain joins TRBV11-2 to TRBJ2-3; 9 bases fit TRBD2. This CDR3 is built from 14 residues. The ends lost 6 bases at V and 3 bases at J; junction bases unmatched: 4. Germline loops: CDR1 SGHAT, CDR2 FQNNGV. The CDR3 coding sequence is TGTGCCAGCAGGCTAGCGGGACTGACAGATACGCAGTATTTT. It codes for CASRLAGLTDTQYF.

This clonotype is labeled as medium-sized. The V gene is TRBV6-2 or TRBV6-3, the J gene TRBJ2-1; TRBD2 agrees at 7 bases. The CDR3 is 14 amino acids. With V trimmed by 2 bases and J by 9 bases, 7 bases remained unmatched. Germline values: CDR1 MNHEY, CDR2 SVGEGT. The CDR3 sequence: CASSYEGGPVEQFF. In DNA form, the CDR3 reads TGTGCCAGCAGTTACGAGGGAGGGCCCGTTGAGCAGTTCTTC.

This clonotype was recorded many times. The chain uses TRBV7-2 and TRBJ2-4, with D possibly TRBD2 on 6 matching bases. CDR1 and CDR2 (germline): SGHTA, FQGNSA. V lost 1 base and J 9 bases, leaving 13 bases between the germline ends. The CDR3 loop spans 14 amino acids. The chain's CDR3 is CASSLGGAVVIQYF. The CDR3 nucleotides are TGTGCCAGCAGCTTAGGCGGGGCTGTGGTCATTCAGTACTTC.

This clonotype was seen many times. V gene TRBV5-1 combines with J gene TRBJ2-7; D may be TRBD1 or TRBD2 (6 bases each). Trimming took 7 bases from V and 5 from J, leaving 22 bases between them. Germline CDR1 and CDR2: SGHRS and YFSETQ. CDR3 length equals 15 residues. The CDR3 loop is CASSPGAHRRNEQYF. Written as DNA, the CDR3 is TGCGCCAGCTCGCCGGGGGCGCACCGACGCAACGAGCAGTACTTC.

The genes are TRBV6-1 and TRBJ2-1; TRBD2 matches 7 bases. CDR1 MNHNS and CDR2 SASEGT come from the germline V gene. The CDR3 totals 15 residues. V dropped 2 bases and J dropped 7; count of bases not matched to a gene: 8. CDR3 nucleotides: TGTGCCAGCAGTGAACTGGGAGCGGGAAGGAATGAGCAGTTCTTC. It yields the protein CASSELGAGRNEQFF.

This clonotype came up a few times. The rearrangement uses TRBV6-6 and TRBJ2-5; D unresolved. Looked up from germline, CDR1 is MNHNY and CDR2 is SVGAGI (reference sequence). V was trimmed by 0 bases and J by 1 base, leaving 3 bases between them. This CDR3 has 13 residues. CDR3 sequence reads: CASSYSSQETQYF. The CDR3 DNA follows: TGTGCCAGCAGTTACTCGTCCCAAGAGACCCAGTACTTC.

Many counts were recorded for this clonotype. The gene calls are TRBV11-2 and TRBJ2-5, with D unclear. Germline CDR1 reads SGHAT; CDR2 reads FQNNGV. CDR3 length equals 13 residues. V lost 3 bases and J lost 7, with 12 bases in between. The CDR3 nucleotides read TGTGCCAGCAGCTTCGCTCCCATGGGGACCCAGTACTTC. Translation gives CASSFAPMGTQYF.

This clonotype occurred many times. The chain links TRBV20-1 to TRBJ2-4; a weak D match, TRBD1 (5 bases). V dropped 3 bases and J dropped 5 bases, with 11 bases sitting between them. The CDR3 covers 13 residues. The germline V gene encodes CDR1 DFQATT and CDR2 SNEGSKA (reference sequence). DNA for the CDR3: TGCAGTGCTAGTAGGGGTGGGGAAAACATTCAGTACTTC. This codes for CSASRGGENIQYF.

This clonotype has a count of ten or more. As DNA, the CDR3 is TGTGCCAGCAGTTTACTGCAGAACTATGGCTACACCTTC. Translation gives CASSLLQNYGYTF. The chain joins TRBV12-3 or TRBV12-4 to TRBJ1-2; D not resolved. The CDR3 has 13 amino acids. Trimming took off 2 bases at V and 2 bases at J, with 6 bases between the two ends.

This chain uses TRBV20-1 with TRBJ1-6; 8 bases match TRBD1. Germline assignment: CDR1 DFQATT and CDR2 SNEGSKA (reference sequence). The CDR3 spans 15 residues. V lost 6 bases, J lost 7 bases, and 11 bases stayed unmatched. The chain's CDR3 is CSARTGGTNNSPLHF. The CDR3 bases are TGCAGTGCAAGAACAGGGGGGACAAACAATTCACCCCTCCACTTT.

The V call is TRBV6-2 or TRBV6-3, the J call TRBJ2-6; the match to TRBD2 covers 12 bases. Germline assignment: CDR1 MNHEY and CDR2 SVGEGT. V lost 5 bases, J lost 0 bases, and 8 bases stayed unmatched. CDR3 length equals 19 residues. CDR3 amino acids: CASSPLGLAGISGANVLTF. CDR3 nucleotide sequence: TGTGCCAGCAGTCCCCTTGGACTAGCGGGGATCTCTGGGGCCAACGTCCTGACTTTC.

The sample holds many counts of this clonotype. The V gene is TRBV7-2, the J gene TRBJ2-5; 10 bases align to TRBD2. Per the germline V gene, CDR1 is SGHTA and CDR2 is FQGNSA. After removal of 4 bases from V and 7 bases from J, the junction contained 6 bases not matched to a gene. The CDR3 is made up of 14 amino acids. The CDR3 is CASSSSGRAGTQYF. In DNA form, the CDR3 reads TGTGCCAGCAGCTCCAGCGGGAGGGCCGGGACCCAGTACTTC.

At least ten counts were recorded for this clonotype. The chain's CDR3 is CASSLGAGVNSPLHF. The CDR3 bases are TGCGCCAGCAGCTTGGGGGCAGGGGTTAATTCACCCCTCCACTTT. This rearrangement joins TRBV5-1 to TRBJ1-6, with a possible D match to TRBD1 (6 bases). The CDR3 runs 15 residues. The V gene lost 0 bases and the J gene lost 6 bases, with 10 bases spanning the gap. Germline V lookup: CDR1 SGHRS, CDR2 YFSETQ.

This clonotype was seen many times. J is TRBJ2-5 and V is TRBV2, with D perhaps matching TRBD2 (5 bases). V shed 5 bases and J shed 7 bases, with 14 bases lying between them. The germline CDR1 and CDR2 sequences are SNHLY and FYNNEI. CDR3 length: 13 residues. The CDR3 DNA is TGTGCCAGCAGTACCATGGGAGTCAGGACCCAGTACTTC. Translating gives CASSTMGVRTQYF.

This rearrangement joins TRBV3-1 to TRBJ2-5; unclear D gene. V lost 5 bases and J 2 bases, leaving 12 bases between the germline ends. This CDR3 region has 14 residues. Germline V gives CDR1 LGHDT, CDR2 YNNKEL (reference sequence). CDR3 loop: CASSSGLGQETQYF. CDR3 sequence (DNA): TGTGCCAGCAGCTCGGGCCTAGGGCAAGAGACCCAGTACTTC.

At least ten counts were recorded for this clonotype. The chain joins TRBV6-2 or TRBV6-3 to TRBJ2-7; D is possibly TRBD1 or TRBD2 (5 bases each). V was pared by 0 bases and J by 7 bases, with 19 bases between. Germline values: CDR1 MNHEY, CDR2 SVGEGT. There are 16 residues in the CDR3. The CDR3 bases are TGTGCCAGCAGTTACTCGATTGGGGGTGCGACGTGGGAGCAGTACTTC. Amino acids: CASSYSIGGATWEQYF.

This clonotype was observed many times. DNA for the CDR3: TGTGCCAGCAGCATGAGCGGGATCCAAGAGACCCAGTACTTC. Its translation is CASSMSGIQETQYF. J is TRBJ2-5 and V is TRBV11-2; 7 bases line up with TRBD2. This CDR3 is built from 14 residues. J was trimmed by 1 base and V by 5 bases; bases with no gene match: 4. CDR1 is SGHAT and CDR2 is FQNNGV in the germline V gene.

This rearrangement joins TRBV12-3 or TRBV12-4 to TRBJ1-2; D is uncertain. The CDR3 contains 11 residues. Trimming took 5 bases from V and 2 from J, leaving 3 bases between them. The CDR3 loop reads CASSENYGYTF. For the CDR3, the DNA is TGTGCCAGCAGTGAGAACTATGGCTACACCTTC.

This clonotype was found many times. This rearrangement joins TRBV28 to TRBJ1-6; the D gene is possibly TRBD1 (6 bases). Germline values: CDR1 MDHEN, CDR2 SYDVKM. The V end was cut by 8 bases, the J end by 4 bases, with 18 bases between. The CDR3 has 16 amino acids. This CDR3 reads CASFYGLGAYNSPLHF. In DNA, the CDR3 is TGTGCCAGCTTCTACGGGCTGGGGGCATATAATTCACCCCTCCACTTT.

This clonotype was seen only a few times. A much bigger clone sits one base away, suggesting this may be a read error. CDR3 bases: TGTGCCAGCGGTTTATCGCCAGGGGCCTACAATGAGCAGTTCTTC. Protein product: CASGLSPGAYNEQFF. The chain couples TRBV27 to TRBJ2-1, with a possible D match to TRBD1 (6 bases). The CDR3 runs to 15 residues. Germline CDR1 reads MNHEY; CDR2 reads SMNVEV (reference sequence).